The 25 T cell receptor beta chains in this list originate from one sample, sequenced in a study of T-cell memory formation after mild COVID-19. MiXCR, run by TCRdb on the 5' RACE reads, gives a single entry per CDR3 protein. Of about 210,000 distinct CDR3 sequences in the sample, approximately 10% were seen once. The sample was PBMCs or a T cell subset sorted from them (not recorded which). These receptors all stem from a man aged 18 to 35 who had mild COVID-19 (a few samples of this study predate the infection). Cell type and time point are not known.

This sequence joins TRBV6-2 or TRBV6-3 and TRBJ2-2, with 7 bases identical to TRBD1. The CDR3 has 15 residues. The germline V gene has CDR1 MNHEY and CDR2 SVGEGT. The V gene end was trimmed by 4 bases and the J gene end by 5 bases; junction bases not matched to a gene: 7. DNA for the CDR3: TGTGCCAGCAGTTCCGGGACAGTAAAAACCGGGGAGCTGTTTTTT. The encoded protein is CASSSGTVKTGELFF.

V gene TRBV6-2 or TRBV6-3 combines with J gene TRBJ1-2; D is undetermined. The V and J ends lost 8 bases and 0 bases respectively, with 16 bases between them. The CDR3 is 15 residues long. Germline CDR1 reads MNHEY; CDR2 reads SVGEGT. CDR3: CASCRGELANYGYTF. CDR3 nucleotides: TGTGCCAGCTGCCGCGGGGAGTTAGCTAACTATGGCTACACCTTC.

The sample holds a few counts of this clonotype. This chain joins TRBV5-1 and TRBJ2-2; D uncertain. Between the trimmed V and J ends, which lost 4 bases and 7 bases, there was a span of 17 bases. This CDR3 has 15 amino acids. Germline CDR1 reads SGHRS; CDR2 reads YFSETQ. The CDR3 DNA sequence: TGCGCCAGCAGCCCGGCTGCGGACCGGAACGGGGAGCTGTTTTTT. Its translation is CASSPAADRNGELFF.

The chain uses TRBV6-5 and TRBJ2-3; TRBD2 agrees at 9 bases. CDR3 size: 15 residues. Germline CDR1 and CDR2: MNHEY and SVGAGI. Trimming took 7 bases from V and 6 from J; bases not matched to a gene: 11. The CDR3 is CASTRRGGVSDTQYF. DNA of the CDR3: TGTGCCAGCACCAGGCGGGGGGGCGTCAGCGATACGCAGTATTTT.

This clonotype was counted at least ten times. The CDR3 coding sequence is TGCGCCAGCAGAAGGGGGGATGAGCAGTTCTTC. It is translated as CASRRGDEQFF. The chain combines TRBV5-1 with TRBJ2-1; the D gene could be TRBD1 or TRBD2 (6 bases each). The germline V and J ends were trimmed by 5 bases and 8 bases, with 8 bases remaining between them. In germline, CDR1 is SGHRS, CDR2 YFSETQ. The CDR3 is made up of 11 amino acids.

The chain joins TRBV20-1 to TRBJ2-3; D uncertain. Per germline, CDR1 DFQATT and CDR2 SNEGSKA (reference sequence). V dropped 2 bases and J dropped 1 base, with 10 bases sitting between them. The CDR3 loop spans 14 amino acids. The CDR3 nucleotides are TGCAGTGCTAGACGAGGATTCGGCACAGATACGCAGTATTTT. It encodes CSARRGFGTDTQYF.

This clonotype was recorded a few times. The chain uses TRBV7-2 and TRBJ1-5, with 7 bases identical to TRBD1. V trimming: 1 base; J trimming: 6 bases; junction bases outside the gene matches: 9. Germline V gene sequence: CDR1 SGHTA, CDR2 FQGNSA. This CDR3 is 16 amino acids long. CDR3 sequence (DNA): TGTGCCAGCAGCTTAGACAGGGGTAGAAGTGGTCAGCCCCAGCATTTT. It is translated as CASSLDRGRSGQPQHF.

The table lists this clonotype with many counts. The CDR3 reads CASSLLPWGYTF. CDR3 coding DNA: TGTGCCAGCAGCTTACTTCCTTGGGGCTACACCTTC. The chain links TRBV7-2 to TRBJ1-2; D gene unclear. This CDR3 is 12 amino acids long. V dropped 2 bases and J dropped 8 bases, with 9 bases sitting between them. CDR1 is SGHTA and CDR2 is FQGNSA in the germline V gene.

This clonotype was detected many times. DNA for the CDR3: TGCGCCAGCAGCCAAGCTACCTTCAGTAACACCGGGGAGCTGTTTTTT. This translates into CASSQATFSNTGELFF. This sequence joins TRBV4-3 and TRBJ2-2; unclear D gene. CDR3 length: 16 residues. Germline-derived CDR1 and CDR2 are LGHNA and YSLEER. Trimming stripped 1 base from V and 2 bases from J, with 11 bases between.

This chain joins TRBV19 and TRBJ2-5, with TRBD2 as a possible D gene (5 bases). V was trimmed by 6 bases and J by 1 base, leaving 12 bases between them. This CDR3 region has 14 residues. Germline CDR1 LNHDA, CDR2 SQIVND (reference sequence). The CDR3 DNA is TGTGCCAGTAGGACCGGACGGGGCCAAGAGACCCAGTACTTC. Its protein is CASRTGRGQETQYF.

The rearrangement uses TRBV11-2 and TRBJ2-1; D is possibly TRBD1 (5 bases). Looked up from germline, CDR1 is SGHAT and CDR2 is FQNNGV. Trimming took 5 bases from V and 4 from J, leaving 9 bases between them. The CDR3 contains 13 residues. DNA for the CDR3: TGTGCCAGCAGCCGTGACAGTTACAATGAGCAGTTCTTC. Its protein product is CASSRDSYNEQFF.

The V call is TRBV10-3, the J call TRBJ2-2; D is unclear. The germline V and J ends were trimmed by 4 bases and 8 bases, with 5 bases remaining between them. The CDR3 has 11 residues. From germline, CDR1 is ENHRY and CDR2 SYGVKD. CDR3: CAISAVGELFF. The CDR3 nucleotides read TGTGCCATCAGTGCTGTTGGGGAGCTGTTTTTT.

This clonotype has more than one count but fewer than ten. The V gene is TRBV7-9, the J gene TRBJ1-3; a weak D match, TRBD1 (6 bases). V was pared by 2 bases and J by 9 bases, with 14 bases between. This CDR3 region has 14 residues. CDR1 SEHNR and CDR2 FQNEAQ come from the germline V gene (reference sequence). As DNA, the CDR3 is TGTGCCAGCAGCTTACAACAGGGCCCGGGCACCATATATTTT. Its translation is CASSLQQGPGTIYF.

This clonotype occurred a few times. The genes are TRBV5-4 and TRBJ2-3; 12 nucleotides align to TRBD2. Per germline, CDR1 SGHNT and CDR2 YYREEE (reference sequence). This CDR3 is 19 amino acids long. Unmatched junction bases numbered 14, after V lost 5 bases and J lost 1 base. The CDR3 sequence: CASRTGGLAGGLGTDTQYF. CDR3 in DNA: TGTGCCAGCAGGACTGGGGGCCTAGCGGGGGGGCTCGGCACAGATACGCAGTATTTT.

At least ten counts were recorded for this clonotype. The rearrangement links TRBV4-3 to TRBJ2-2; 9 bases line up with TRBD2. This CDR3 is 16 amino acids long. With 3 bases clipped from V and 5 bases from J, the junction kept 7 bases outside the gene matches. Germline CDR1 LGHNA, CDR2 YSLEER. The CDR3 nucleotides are TGCGCCAGCAGCCAGCCGACTAGCGGACTGACCGGGGAGCTGTTTTTT. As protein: CASSQPTSGLTGELFF.

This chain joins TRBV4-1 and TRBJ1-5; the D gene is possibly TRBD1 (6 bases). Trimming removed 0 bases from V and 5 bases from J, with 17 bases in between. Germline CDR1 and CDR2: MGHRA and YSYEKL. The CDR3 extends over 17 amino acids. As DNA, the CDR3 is TGCGCCAGCAGCCAAGATCCTGGCAGGGGACGTCATCAGCCCCAGCATTTT. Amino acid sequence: CASSQDPGRGRHQPQHF.

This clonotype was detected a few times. CDR3 bases: TGCGCCAGCGGCCGGGACAGCGGGAACACTGAAGCTTTCTTT. This gives the protein CASGRDSGNTEAFF. The chain combines TRBV5-1 with TRBJ1-1; 7 bases match TRBD1. The CDR3 spans 14 residues. Germline-derived CDR1 and CDR2 are SGHRS and YFSETQ. With 7 bases clipped from V and 1 base from J, the junction kept 7 bases outside the gene matches.

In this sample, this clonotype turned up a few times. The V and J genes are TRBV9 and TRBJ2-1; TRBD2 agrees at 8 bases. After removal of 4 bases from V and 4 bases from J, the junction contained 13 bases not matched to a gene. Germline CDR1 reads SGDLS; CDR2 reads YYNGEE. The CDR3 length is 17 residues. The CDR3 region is CASSSRVAGTSYNEQFF. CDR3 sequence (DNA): TGTGCCAGCAGCTCGAGGGTAGCGGGGACGTCGTACAATGAGCAGTTCTTC.

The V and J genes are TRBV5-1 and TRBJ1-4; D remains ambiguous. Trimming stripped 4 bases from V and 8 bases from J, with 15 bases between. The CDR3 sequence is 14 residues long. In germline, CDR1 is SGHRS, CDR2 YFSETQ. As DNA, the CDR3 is TGCGCCAGCAGCCTCCAAACGAGTGGGGAAAAACTGTTTTTT. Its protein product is CASSLQTSGEKLFF. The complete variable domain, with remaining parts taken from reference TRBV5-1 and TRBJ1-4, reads KAGVTQTPRYLIKTRGQQVTLSCSPISGHRSVSWYQQTPGQGLQFLFEYFSETQRNKGNFPGRFSGRQFSNSRSEMNVSTLELGDSALYLCASSLQTSGEKLFFGSGTQLSVL.

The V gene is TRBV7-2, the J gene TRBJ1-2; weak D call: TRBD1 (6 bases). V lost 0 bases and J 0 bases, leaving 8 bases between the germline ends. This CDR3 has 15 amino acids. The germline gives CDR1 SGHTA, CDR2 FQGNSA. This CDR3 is CASSLATGPNYGYTF. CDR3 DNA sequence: TGTGCCAGCAGCTTAGCGACAGGCCCTAACTATGGCTACACCTTC.

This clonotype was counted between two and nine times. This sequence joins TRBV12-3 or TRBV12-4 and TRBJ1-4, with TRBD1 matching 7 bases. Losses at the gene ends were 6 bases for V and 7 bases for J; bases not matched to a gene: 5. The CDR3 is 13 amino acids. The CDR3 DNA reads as TGTGCCAGCAGAGACAGGGTTCTTGAAAAACTGTTTTTT. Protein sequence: CASRDRVLEKLFF.

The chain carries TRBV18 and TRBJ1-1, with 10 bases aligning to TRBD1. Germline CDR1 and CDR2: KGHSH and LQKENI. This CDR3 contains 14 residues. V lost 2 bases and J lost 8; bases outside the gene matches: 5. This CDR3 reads CASSPETGGGEAFF. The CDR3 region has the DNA TGTGCCAGCTCACCAGAGACAGGGGGCGGCGAAGCTTTCTTT.

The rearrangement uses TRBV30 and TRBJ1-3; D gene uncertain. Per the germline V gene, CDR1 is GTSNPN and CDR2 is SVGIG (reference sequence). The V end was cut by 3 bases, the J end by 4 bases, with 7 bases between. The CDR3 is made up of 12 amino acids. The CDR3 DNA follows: TGTGCCTGGAGGGATCTAGGAAACACCATATATTTT. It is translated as CAWRDLGNTIYF.

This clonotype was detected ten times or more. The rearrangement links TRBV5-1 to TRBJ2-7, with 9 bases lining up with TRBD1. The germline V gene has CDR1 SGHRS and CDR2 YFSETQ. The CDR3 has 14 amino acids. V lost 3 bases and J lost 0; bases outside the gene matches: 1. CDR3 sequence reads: CASSSQGASYEQYF. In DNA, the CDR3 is TGCGCCAGCAGCTCACAGGGGGCCTCCTACGAGCAGTACTTC.

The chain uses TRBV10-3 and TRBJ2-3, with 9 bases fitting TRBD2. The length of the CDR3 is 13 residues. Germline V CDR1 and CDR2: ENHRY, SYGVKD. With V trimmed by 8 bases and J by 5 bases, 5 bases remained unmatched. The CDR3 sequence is CAIRASGEDTQYF. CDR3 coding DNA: TGTGCCATCCGGGCTAGCGGGGAAGATACGCAGTATTTT.